Sequencing of this TCR beta chain was carried out in a study of identical twins. Study-wide results and caveats: The same donors were not followed; conclusions instead depended on cross-sectional statistical analysis.

Between the trimmed V and J ends, which lost 5 bases and 9 bases, there was a span of 17 bases. The CDR3 sequence is 13 residues long. Germline CDR1 SGHDT, CDR2 YYEEEE. About this clonotype itself: What it binds is not known.

TCRdb reprocessed the 5' RACE reads via MiXCR and lists one record per CDR3 protein. The sample holds under 900,000 distinct CDR3 sequences; 15% to 20% are singletons and the top ten take around 12%. The data were also submitted as part of a second study, on T cells expressing NK-cell markers.

The sequenced material came from PBMCs. V and J are TRBV5-6 and TRBJ2-5; tentatively, D is TRBD2 (7 bases). The clonotype comes from a woman under 30 in good health. The DNA of the CDR3 is TGTGCCAGCAGGTCTGGAGGGGGAGGGCCCCAGTACTTC. Protein sequence: CASRSGGGGPQYF.